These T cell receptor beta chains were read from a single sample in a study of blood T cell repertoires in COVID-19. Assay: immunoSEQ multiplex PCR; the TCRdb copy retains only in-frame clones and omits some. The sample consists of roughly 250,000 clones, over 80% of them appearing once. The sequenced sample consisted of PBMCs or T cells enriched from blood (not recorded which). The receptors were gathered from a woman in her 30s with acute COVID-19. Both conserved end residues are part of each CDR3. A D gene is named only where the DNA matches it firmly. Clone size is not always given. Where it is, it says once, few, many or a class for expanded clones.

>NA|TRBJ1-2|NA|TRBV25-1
CASSEDINYGYTF
TGTGCCAGCAGTGAGGACATAAACTATGGCTACACCTTC
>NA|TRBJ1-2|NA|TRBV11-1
CASRRSWEDYTF
TGTGCCAGCAGAAGGTCCTGGGAGGACTACACCTTC
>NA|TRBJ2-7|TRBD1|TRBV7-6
CASSLGGTGDYEQYF
TGTGCCAGCAGCTTAGGGGGGACAGGGGACTACGAGCAGTACTTC
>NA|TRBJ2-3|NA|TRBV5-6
CASSYGASTDTQYF
TGTGCCAGCAGCTACGGAGCTAGCACAGATACGCAGTATTTT
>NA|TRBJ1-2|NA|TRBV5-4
CASSHGFSSRGGYTF
TGTGCCAGCAGCCACGGGTTTTCCTCTAGGGGTGGCTACACCTTC
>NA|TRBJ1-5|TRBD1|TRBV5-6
CASSFGAGGSFTGQPQHF
TGTGCCAGCAGCTTTGGGGCAGGGGGCTCATTCACGGGACAGCCCCAGCATTTT
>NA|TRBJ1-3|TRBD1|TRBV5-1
CASSWGQGGNTIYF
TGCGCCAGCAGCTGGGGACAGGGGGGTAACACCATATATTTT
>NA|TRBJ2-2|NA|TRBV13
CASSSQGTGELFF
TGTGCCAGCAGCTCACAGGGCACCGGGGAGCTGTTTTTT
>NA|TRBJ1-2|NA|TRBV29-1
CSALGGRDYGYTF
TGCAGCGCGTTGGGAGGGCGGGACTATGGCTACACCTTC
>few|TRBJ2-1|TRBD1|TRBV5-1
CASSAGTGYEQFF
TGCGCCAGCAGCGCAGGGACAGGGTACGAGCAGTTCTTC
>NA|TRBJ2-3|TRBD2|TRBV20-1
CSASGLAGGLDTQYF
TGCAGTGCTAGTGGGCTAGCGGGGGGTTTGGATACGCAGTATTTT
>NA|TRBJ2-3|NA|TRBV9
CASSVGRGPISDTQYF
TGTGCCAGCAGCGTAGGGCGGGGGCCAATCTCAGATACGCAGTATTTT
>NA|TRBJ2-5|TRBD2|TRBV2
CASSLTSGGETQYF
TGTGCCAGCAGTCTGACTAGCGGGGGAGAGACCCAGTACTTC
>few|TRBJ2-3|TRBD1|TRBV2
CASSELQGVPLSTDTQYF
TGTGCCAGCAGTGAACTCCAGGGGGTTCCTCTTAGCACAGATACGCAGTATTTT
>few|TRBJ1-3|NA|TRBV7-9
CASSSAHSGNTIYF
TGTGCCAGCAGCTCAGCCCACTCTGGAAACACCATATATTTT
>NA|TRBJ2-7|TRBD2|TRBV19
CASSITGTSFYEQYF
TGTGCCAGTAGTATAACTGGGACTAGCTTCTACGAGCAGTACTTC
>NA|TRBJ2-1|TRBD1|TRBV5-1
CASSSNRGLVVYNEQFF
TGCGCCAGCAGCTCCAACAGGGGTTTGGTTGTGTACAATGAGCAGTTCTTC
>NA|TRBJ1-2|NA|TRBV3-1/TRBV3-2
CASSQARTDHGYTF
TGTGCCAGCAGCCAAGCGAGGACAGACCACGGCTACACCTTC
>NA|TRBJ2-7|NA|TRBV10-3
CAIREGPTYEQYF
TGTGCCATCAGAGAGGGCCCCACCTACGAGCAGTACTTC
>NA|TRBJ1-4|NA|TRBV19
CASSTTGLGKLFF
TGTGCCAGTAGTACGACAGGTCTTGGAAAACTGTTTTTT
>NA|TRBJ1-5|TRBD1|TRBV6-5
CASGKQGNNQPQHF
TGTGCCAGCGGTAAACAGGGGAACAATCAGCCCCAGCATTTT
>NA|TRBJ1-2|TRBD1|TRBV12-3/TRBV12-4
CASSFSRQGSCTF
TGTGCCAGCAGTTTTTCCCGACAGGGGAGTTGTACCTTC
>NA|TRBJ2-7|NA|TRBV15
CATSDGAGWYEQYF
TGTGCCACCAGCGATGGGGCAGGGTGGTACGAGCAGTACTTC
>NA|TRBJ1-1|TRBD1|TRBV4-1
CASSHRTGGLTEAFF
TGCGCCAGCAGCCACCGGACAGGAGGACTCACTGAAGCTTTCTTT
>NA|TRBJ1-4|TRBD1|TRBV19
CASSPSTGGNEKLFF
TGTGCCAGTAGTCCCTCTACAGGGGGCAATGAAAAACTGTTTTTT
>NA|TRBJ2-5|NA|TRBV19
CASSINVEGETQYF
TGTGCCAGTAGTATTAATGTGGAGGGAGAGACCCAGTACTTC
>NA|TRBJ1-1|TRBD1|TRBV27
CASRRQGANTEAFF
TGTGCCAGCAGACGACAGGGGGCAAACACTGAAGCTTTCTTT
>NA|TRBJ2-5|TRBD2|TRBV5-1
CASSPGTTTKETQYF
TGCGCCAGCAGCCCCGGGACTACAACCAAAGAGACCCAGTACTTC
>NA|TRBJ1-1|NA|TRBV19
CASSVGGGGNTEAFF
TGTGCCAGTAGTGTCGGGGGTGGAGGGAACACTGAAGCTTTCTTT
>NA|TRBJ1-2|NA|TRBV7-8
CASSLLDQGHGYTF
TGTGCCAGCAGCTTATTGGATCAGGGTCATGGCTACACCTTC
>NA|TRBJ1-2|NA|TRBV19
CASSLSTEPRYYGYTF
TGTGCCAGTAGTCTCTCGACAGAGCCGAGATATTATGGCTACACCTTC
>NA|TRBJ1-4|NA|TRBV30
CAWSVRWEPNEKLFF
TGTGCCTGGAGTGTACGATGGGAGCCTAATGAAAAACTGTTTTTT
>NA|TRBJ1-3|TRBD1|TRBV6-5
CASSPAGTGRLTIYF
TGTGCCAGCAGCCCCGCCGGGACAGGGCGGCTCACCATATATTTT
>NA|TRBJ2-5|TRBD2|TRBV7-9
CASSLFRLAGGPGTQYF
TGTGCCAGCAGCTTATTTAGACTAGCGGGGGGTCCAGGGACCCAGTACTTC
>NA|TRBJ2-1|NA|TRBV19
CASSLSSYNEQFF
TGTGCCAGTAGTCTGAGCTCCTACAATGAGCAGTTCTTC
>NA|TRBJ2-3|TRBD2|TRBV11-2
CASSLGTSGGTDTQYF
TGTGCCAGCAGCTTAGGGACTAGCGGGGGGACAGATACGCAGTATTTT
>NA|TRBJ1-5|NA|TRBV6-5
CASRYDKYSNQPQHF
TGTGCCAGCAGATATGACAAATATAGCAATCAGCCCCAGCATTTT
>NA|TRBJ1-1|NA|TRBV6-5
CASSPTLNQGEAFF
TGTGCCAGCAGTCCGACTCTAAACCAGGGGGAAGCTTTCTTT
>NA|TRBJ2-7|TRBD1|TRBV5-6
CASSLGGQGAYEQYF
TGTGCCAGCAGCTTGGGGGGACAGGGGGCCTACGAGCAGTACTTC
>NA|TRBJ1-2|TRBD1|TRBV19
CASSISQGAFGYTF
TGTGCCAGTAGTATTTCACAGGGGGCGTTTGGCTACACCTTC